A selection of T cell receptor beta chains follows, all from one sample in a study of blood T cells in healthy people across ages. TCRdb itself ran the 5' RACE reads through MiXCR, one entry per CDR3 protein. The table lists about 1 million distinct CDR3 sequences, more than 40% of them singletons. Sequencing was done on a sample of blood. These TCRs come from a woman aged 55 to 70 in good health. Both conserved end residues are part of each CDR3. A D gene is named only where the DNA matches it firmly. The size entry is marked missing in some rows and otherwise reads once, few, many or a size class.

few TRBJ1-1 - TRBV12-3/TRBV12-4 CASSPIRGSTEAFF TGTGCCAGCAGTCCAATCAGGGGTTCCACTGAAGCTTTCTTT
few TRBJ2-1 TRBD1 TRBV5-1 CASRTTGEKNNEQFF TGCGCCAGCAGAACCACAGGGGAGAAGAACAATGAGCAGTTCTTC
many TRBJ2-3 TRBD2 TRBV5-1 CASSSQRERGDTQYF TGCGCCAGCAGCTCGCAGCGGGAGCGTGGAGATACGCAGTATTTT
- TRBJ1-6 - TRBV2 CASSESGTGFYSPLHF TGTGCCAGCAGTGAATCCGGAACAGGGTTTTATTCACCCCTCCACTTT
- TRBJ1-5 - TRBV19 CASTPSPGMSTGRPQHF TGTGCCAGTACCCCTTCGCCTGGAATGTCTACGGGACGGCCCCAGCATTTT
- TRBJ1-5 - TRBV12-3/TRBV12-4 CASSLVSGISNQPQHF TGTGCCAGCAGTTTAGTGTCAGGGATTAGCAATCAGCCCCAGCATTTT
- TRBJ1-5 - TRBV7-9 CASSVSPQGHQPQHF TGTGCCAGCAGCGTATCCCCACAGGGCCATCAGCCCCAGCATTTT
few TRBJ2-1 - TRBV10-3 CAISEKGPPLDEQFF TGTGCCATCAGTGAAAAGGGGCCCCCTCTGGATGAGCAGTTCTTC
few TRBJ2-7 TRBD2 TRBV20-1 CSATWGGWHEQYF TGCAGTGCCACCTGGGGAGGGTGGCACGAGCAGTACTTC
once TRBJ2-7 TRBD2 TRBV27 CASRGGIDEQYF TGTGCCAGCAGGGGGGGGATCGACGAGCAGTACTTC